Sequencing of this T cell receptor (beta chain) was carried out in a study of blood T cells in healthy people across ages. Combining a sample-barcoded 5' primer with a J-beta primer mix, a second PCR ran for roughly 7 to 11 cycles. From the 5' RACE reads, TCRdb called clonotypes with MiXCR, one entry per CDR3 protein. Of over 700,000 distinct CDR3 sequences listed, roughly 50% are singletons. The CDR3 contains 12 residues. Germline CDR1 reads KGHDR; CDR2 reads SFDVKD. V lost 4 bases and J lost 6, with 8 bases in between. Study-level findings and limits: No one knew whether donors had CMV, which possibly confounded expanded clonotype changes.

About this clonotype: Its antigen is undetermined.

This clonotype was sampled from a man at least 80 years old in good health. V gene TRBV24-1 combines with J gene TRBJ1-2, with a possible D match to TRBD1 (6 bases). The sequenced material came from blood. DNA for the CDR3: TGTGCCACCAGTGACTACAGGGATGGCTACACCTTC. This translates into CATSDYRDGYTF.